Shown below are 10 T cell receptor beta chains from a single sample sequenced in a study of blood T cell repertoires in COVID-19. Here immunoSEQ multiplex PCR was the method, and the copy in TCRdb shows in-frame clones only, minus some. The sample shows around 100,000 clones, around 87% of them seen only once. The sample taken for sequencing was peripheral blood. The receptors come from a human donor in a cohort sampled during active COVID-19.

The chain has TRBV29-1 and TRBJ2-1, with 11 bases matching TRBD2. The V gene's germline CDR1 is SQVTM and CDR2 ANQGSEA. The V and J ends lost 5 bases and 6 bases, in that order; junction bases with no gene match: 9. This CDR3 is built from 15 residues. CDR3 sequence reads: CSVFPLAGEGNEQFF. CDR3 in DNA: TGCAGCGTTTTCCCACTAGCGGGAGAAGGCAATGAGCAGTTCTTC.

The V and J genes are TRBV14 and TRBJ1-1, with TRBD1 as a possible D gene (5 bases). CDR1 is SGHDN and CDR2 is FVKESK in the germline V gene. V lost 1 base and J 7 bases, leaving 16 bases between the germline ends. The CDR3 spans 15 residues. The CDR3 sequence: CASSQGPGDSLEAFF. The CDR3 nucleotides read TGTGCCAGCAGCCAAGGGCCCGGAGACAGCCTTGAAGCTTTCTTT.

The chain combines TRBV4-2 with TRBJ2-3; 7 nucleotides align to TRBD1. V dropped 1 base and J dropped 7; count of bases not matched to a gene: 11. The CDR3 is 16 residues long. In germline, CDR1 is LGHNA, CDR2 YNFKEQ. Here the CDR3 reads CASSQGPGQEQYTQYF. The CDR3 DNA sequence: TGTGCCAGCAGCCAAGGCCCCGGACAGGAGCAATATACGCAGTATTTT.

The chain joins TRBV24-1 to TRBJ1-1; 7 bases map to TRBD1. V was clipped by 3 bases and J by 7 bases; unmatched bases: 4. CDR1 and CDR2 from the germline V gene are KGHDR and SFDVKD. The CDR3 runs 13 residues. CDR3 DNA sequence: TGTGCCACCAGTGATGCACAGGGGAGTGAAGCTTTCTTT. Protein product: CATSDAQGSEAFF.

CDR3 residues: CASSDTSGLSSHTQYF. The CDR3 DNA sequence: TGCGCCAGCAGTGATACCTCGGGACTATCATCCCATACGCAGTATTTT. This sequence joins TRBV10-1 and TRBJ2-3, with 7 nucleotides matching TRBD2. The V and J ends lost 3 bases and 7 bases, in that order; junction bases with no gene match: 13. CDR3 length: 16 amino acids. Germline V gives CDR1 WNHNN, CDR2 SYGVQD (reference sequence).

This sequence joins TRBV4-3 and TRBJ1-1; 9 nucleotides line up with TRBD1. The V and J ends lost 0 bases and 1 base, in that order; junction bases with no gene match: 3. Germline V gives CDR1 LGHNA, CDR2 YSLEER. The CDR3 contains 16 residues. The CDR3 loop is CASSQDPGQGNTEAFF. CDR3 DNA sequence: TGCGCCAGCAGCCAAGACCCGGGACAGGGGAACACTGAAGCTTTCTTT.

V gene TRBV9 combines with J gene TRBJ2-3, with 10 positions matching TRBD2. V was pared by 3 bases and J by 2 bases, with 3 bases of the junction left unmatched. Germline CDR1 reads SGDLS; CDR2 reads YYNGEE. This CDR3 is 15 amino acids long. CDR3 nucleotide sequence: TGTGCCAGCAGCGCAACTAGCGGGGTCACAGATACGCAGTATTTT. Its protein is CASSATSGVTDTQYF.

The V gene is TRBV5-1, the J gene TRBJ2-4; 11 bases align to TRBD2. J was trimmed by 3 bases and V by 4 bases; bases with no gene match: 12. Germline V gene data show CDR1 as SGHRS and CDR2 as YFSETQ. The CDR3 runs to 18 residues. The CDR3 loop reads CASSQGTSGDYDKNIQYF. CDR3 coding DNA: TGCGCCAGCAGCCAAGGGACTAGCGGAGATTATGACAAAAACATTCAGTACTTC.

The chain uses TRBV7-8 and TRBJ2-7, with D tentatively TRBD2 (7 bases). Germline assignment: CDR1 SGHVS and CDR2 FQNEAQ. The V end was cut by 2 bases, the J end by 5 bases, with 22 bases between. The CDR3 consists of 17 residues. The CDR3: CASSLPRRGGEGHEQYF. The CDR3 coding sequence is TGTGCCAGCAGCTTACCCAGGAGGGGGGGCGAGGGCCACGAGCAGTACTTC.

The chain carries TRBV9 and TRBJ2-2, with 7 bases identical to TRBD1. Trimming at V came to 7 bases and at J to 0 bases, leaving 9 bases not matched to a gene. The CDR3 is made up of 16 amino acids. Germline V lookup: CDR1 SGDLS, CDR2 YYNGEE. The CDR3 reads CASARTGTANTGELFF. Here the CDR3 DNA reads TGTGCCAGCGCTCGTACCGGGACAGCGAACACCGGGGAGCTGTTTTTT. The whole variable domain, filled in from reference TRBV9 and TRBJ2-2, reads DSGVTQTPKHLITATGQRVTLRCSPRSGDLSVYWYQQSLDQGLQFLIQYYNGEERAKGNILERFSAQQFPDLHSELNLSSLELGDSALYFCASARTGTANTGELFFGEGSRLTVL.